This entry is about one T cell receptor beta chain. The antigen remains undetermined. This record belongs to a study of cytomegalovirus exposure and HLA in healthy donors. Study-level results: Later work associated roughly 17,000 TCR beta sequences with HLA alleles at 0.05 false discovery rate. When analyzed later, a missense DCLRE1C variant was found to be linked to TCR beta V- and J-gene trimming. TCR beta sequences reportedly predicted the HLA-A and HLA-B alleles of most subjects accurately.

Looked up from germline, CDR1 is SGHTA and CDR2 is FQGNSA. The CDR3 runs 13 residues. Trimming at V came to 11 bases and at J to 5 bases, leaving 10 bases not matched to a gene. Primers included in the PCR were 60 Vbeta and 13 Jbeta primers. Assay: immunoSEQ multiplex PCR; the TCRdb copy retains only in-frame clones and omits some. This sample has nearly 100,000 clones, with 76% found just once. The sequence was obtained from a woman aged 55-69 years in good health and CMV-seropositive. Input material: PBMCs. V gene TRBV7-2 combines with J gene TRBJ1-2, with TRBD1 identical over 8 bases. CDR3 in amino acids: CARTLGQGYGYTF. The CDR3 nucleotides are TGTGCCCGCACCCTCGGACAGGGATATGGCTACACCTTC.